The 21 T cell receptor beta chains below come from one sample, sequenced in a study of cytomegalovirus exposure and HLA in healthy donors. PCR amplification relied on 60 Vbeta primers (plus 13 Jbeta primers). The method was immunoSEQ multiplex PCR; TCRdb's version includes in-frame clones alone and lacks a portion of them. This table has about 140,000 clones, around 77% appearing once. The specimen sequenced was PBMCs. The receptors originated from a woman aged 45-60 years in good health and CMV-seronegative.

This clone was observed once. The V call is TRBV5-6, the J call TRBJ2-5; D is perhaps TRBD1 (6 bases). The tail of the sequence fits TRBJ2-7 better, so the J call may be wrong. This CDR3 has 14 residues. Germline CDR1 reads SGHDT; CDR2 reads YYEEEE. The CDR3 here is CASSSLRGRYEQYF. The CDR3 DNA sequence: TGTGCCAGCAGCAGCCTCAGGGGAAGGTACGAGCAGTACTTC.

This rearrangement joins TRBV27 to TRBJ2-5; possibly TRBD1 for D (6 bases). The end of the DNA aligns better with TRBJ2-7, so the J call may be wrong. Per the germline V gene, CDR1 is MNHEY and CDR2 is SMNVEV (reference sequence). The length of the CDR3 is 14 residues. CDR3 bases: TGTGCCACCCAGTTGGGTCAGGGGACCTACGAGCAGTACTTC. Protein product: CATQLGQGTYEQYF.

The rearrangement uses TRBV4-3 and TRBJ2-3; TRBD2 matches at 7 bases. Germline CDR1 reads LGHNA; CDR2 reads YSLEER. CDR3 size: 14 residues. Germline trimming cut 1 base from V and 3 bases from J; bases unmatched to any gene: 1. The CDR3 DNA reads TGCGCCAGCAGCCAAGCACTAGCGACAGATACGCAGTATTTT. This encodes CASSQALATDTQYF.

Regarding this clone: At one end the junction does not follow the germline gene, possibly because of a read error. The chain uses TRBV7-7 and TRBJ2-7; TRBD2 matches at 7 bases. This CDR3 region has 13 residues. Germline CDR1 reads SSHAT; CDR2 reads FNYEAQ (reference sequence). CDR3 region: CASSLSGTGEQYF. CDR3 DNA: TGTGCTAGCAGCTTAAGCGGGACGGGGGAGCAGTACTTC.

The CDR3 DNA is TGCGCCAGCAGCTTTACGGGTAGCTCTGGAAACACCATATATTTT. It encodes CASSFTGSSGNTIYF. The chain uses TRBV5-1 and TRBJ1-3, with no clear D. Germline CDR1 reads SGHRS; CDR2 reads YFSETQ. Trimming pared 2 bases from V and 0 bases from J, leaving 9 bases between. The CDR3 has 15 residues.

This sequence joins TRBV9 and TRBJ2-7, with 10 bases identical to TRBD2. The CDR3 contains 14 residues. In germline, CDR1 is SGDLS, CDR2 YYNGEE. The junction had 1 base not matched to a gene; V was cut back by 3 bases and J by 1 base. The DNA for the CDR3 is TGTGCCAGCAGCGCTAGCGGGGGTTCCTACGAGCAGTACTTC. Translated, it gives CASSASGGSYEQYF.

CDR3 nucleotide sequence: TGTGCCAGCAGTTTACAGGGCTACGAGCAGTACTTC. It is translated as CASSLQGYEQYF. This chain links TRBV5-6 with TRBJ2-7; possibly TRBD1 for D (6 bases). Trimming stripped 5 bases from V and 3 bases from J, with 9 bases between. CDR3 size: 12 residues. Germline CDR1 is SGHDT and CDR2 is YYEEEE.

This sequence joins TRBV6-5 and TRBJ2-7; 8 nucleotides line up with TRBD1. Unmatched junction bases numbered 8, after V lost 6 bases and J lost 1 base. CDR1 is MNHEY and CDR2 is SVGAGI in the germline V gene. The CDR3 runs 15 residues. CDR3 residues: CASSSSRGLSYEQYF. As DNA, the CDR3 is TGTGCCAGCAGCTCTAGCAGGGGGCTTTCCTACGAGCAGTACTTC.

This clone was counted a few times. This chain connects TRBV7-2 to TRBJ2-1; 8 positions match TRBD1. The junction had 10 bases not matched to a gene; V was cut back by 8 bases and J by 10 bases. The CDR3 consists of 13 residues. Germline loops: CDR1 SGHTA, CDR2 FQGNSA. The CDR3 region has the DNA TGTGCCAGCTTCGGTCAGGGGGCGCAGGAGCAGTTCTTC. Encoded protein: CASFGQGAQEQFF.

V and J are TRBV10-3 and TRBJ1-5, with 8 positions matching TRBD1. Germline values: CDR1 ENHRY, CDR2 SYGVKD. The CDR3 totals 14 residues. Unmatched junction bases numbered 4, after V lost 3 bases and J lost 6 bases. The CDR3 DNA is TGTGCCATCAGTGATGACAGGGGCGGTCAGCCCCAGCATTTT. Amino acids: CAISDDRGGQPQHF.

The V gene is TRBV13, the J gene TRBJ2-2; TRBD2 aligns across 8 bases. CDR1 and CDR2 from the germline V gene are PRHDT and FYEKMQ (reference sequence). After removal of 1 base from V and 4 bases from J, the junction contained 5 bases not matched to a gene. This CDR3 contains 16 residues. For the CDR3, the DNA is TGTGCCAGCAGCTTAGCGGGGGGGCCGGGCACCGGGGAGCTGTTTTTT. It yields the protein CASSLAGGPGTGELFF.

The chain recombines TRBV29-1 with TRBJ1-5; TRBD1 matches at 7 bases. The CDR3 loop spans 14 amino acids. Germline lookup yields CDR1 SQVTM and CDR2 ANQGSEA. With 6 bases clipped from V and 0 bases from J, the junction kept 5 bases outside the gene matches. CDR3 protein: CSVGGQPSNQPQHF. The CDR3 nucleotides read TGCAGCGTAGGGGGACAGCCTAGCAATCAGCCCCAGCATTTT.

This rearrangement joins TRBV21-1 to TRBJ2-6; the table assigns TRBD2, which was not confirmed against the DNA. TRBV21-1 is annotated as a pseudogene. The CDR3 length is 16 residues. This chain's CDR3 is CASSKASGSGANVLTF. The CDR3 nucleotides read TGTGCCAGCAGCAAAGCTTCGGGTTCTGGGGCCAACGTCCTGACTTTC.

The chain carries TRBV19 and TRBJ2-7, with D maybe TRBD1 (6 bases). V lost 3 bases and J 1 base, leaving 10 bases between the germline ends. The CDR3 spans 14 residues. Germline V gene sequence: CDR1 LNHDA, CDR2 SQIVND (reference sequence). CDR3: CASSMYRDSYEQYF. CDR3 nucleotide sequence: TGTGCCAGTAGTATGTACAGGGATTCCTACGAGCAGTACTTC.

This clone was recorded once. This chain joins TRBV7-2 and TRBJ2-7; 8 bases line up with TRBD1. The V and J ends lost 1 base and 3 bases, in that order; junction bases with no gene match: 2. The germline gives CDR1 SGHTA, CDR2 FQGNSA. This CDR3 comprises 14 residues. CDR3 nucleotide sequence: TGTGCCAGCAGCTTAGGAGGACAGGGCTACGAGCAGTACTTC. Translating gives CASSLGGQGYEQYF.

The chain carries TRBV5-1 and TRBJ2-1, with 8 bases that match TRBD2. Germline V lookup: CDR1 SGHRS, CDR2 YFSETQ. This CDR3 spans 17 amino acids. V was clipped by 0 bases and J by 2 bases; unmatched bases: 7. In DNA, the CDR3 is TGCGCCAGCAGCTTGGGCCCAGCGGGGGATACCTACAATGAGCAGTTCTTC. Amino acids: CASSLGPAGDTYNEQFF.

V and J are TRBV19 and TRBJ2-4; TRBD2 might be the D (5 bases). The germline CDR1 and CDR2 sequences are LNHDA and SQIVND (reference sequence). CDR3 length: 14 residues. Trimming stripped 1 base from V and 6 bases from J, with 10 bases between. Written as DNA, the CDR3 is TGTGCCAGTAGTATAGTTCCGGACTTAAACATTCAGTACTTC. Protein product: CASSIVPDLNIQYF.

The chain has TRBV11-2 and TRBJ1-2; weak D call: TRBD1 (6 bases). There are 18 residues in the CDR3. Deletions cut 2 bases from V and 0 bases from J, with 19 bases between. Germline CDR1 is SGHAT and CDR2 is FQNNGV. The CDR3 region is CASSLTTRTEDTNYGYTF. CDR3 DNA: TGTGCCAGCAGCTTAACTACAAGGACAGAAGATACTAACTATGGCTACACCTTC.

The gene calls are TRBV4-1 and TRBJ2-7, with D perhaps matching TRBD2 (6 bases). CDR1 MGHRA and CDR2 YSYEKL come from the germline V gene. CDR3 length: 16 amino acids. V lost 1 base and J 3 bases, leaving 16 bases between the germline ends. The CDR3 coding sequence is TGCGCCAGCAGCCAAGGTCACGGGGGAGTATTCTACGAGCAGTACTTC. Amino acid sequence: CASSQGHGGVFYEQYF.

The chain recombines TRBV4-1 with TRBJ2-3; D is possibly TRBD2 (7 bases). There are 17 residues in the CDR3. The V end lost 0 bases, the J end lost 3 bases, and 16 bases lay between the germline ends. The germline V gene encodes CDR1 MGHRA and CDR2 YSYEKL. The CDR3, as DNA: TGCGCCAGCAGCCAAGATGGGGTAGGGGGGGGGACAGATACGCAGTATTTT. Translated, it gives CASSQDGVGGGTDTQYF.

The rearrangement joins TRBV5-1 to TRBJ2-2; 9 bases are a match to TRBD2. Looked up from germline, CDR1 is SGHRS and CDR2 is YFSETQ. The CDR3 is made up of 15 amino acids. V trimming: 5 bases; J trimming: 5 bases; junction bases outside the gene matches: 7. The CDR3 loop reads CASSRVAGATGELFF. The CDR3 bases are TGCGCCAGCAGTAGGGTAGCGGGGGCTACCGGGGAGCTGTTTTTT. Filled out from reference TRBV5-1 and TRBJ2-2, the complete variable domain reads KAGVTQTPRYLIKTRGQQVTLSCSPISGHRSVSWYQQTPGQGLQFLFEYFSETQRNKGNFPGRFSGRQFSNSRSEMNVSTLELGDSALYLCASSRVAGATGELFFGEGSRLTVL.